The TCR beta chain under discussion was sequenced for a study of PD-1 blockade in classical Hodgkin lymphoma. V lost 0 bases, J lost 4 bases, and 10 bases lay in between. CDR3 length: 14 residues. CDR1 is SGHVS and CDR2 is FQNEAQ in the germline V gene. In regard to this clone: Its antigen is undetermined.

Clones were read by immunoSEQ multiplex PCR, and TCRdb kept only the in-frame ones, dropping some. Counted here are roughly 25,000 clones, roughly 80% occurring once; the ten biggest clones make up 6.7%. Regarding the study as a whole: Reasons behind the repertoire differences stay unclear, perhaps disease activity or earlier therapy.

All trial patients relapsed after autologous stem cell transplantation. This chain links TRBV7-8 with TRBJ2-7; D is unclear. This sequence originates from a human donor with classical Hodgkin lymphoma. The input for sequencing was peripheral blood mononuclear cells (PBMCs), taken at baseline. The CDR3 region is CASSLALFGYEQYF. In DNA, the CDR3 is TGTGCCAGCAGCTTAGCTCTCTTCGGGTACGAGCAGTACTTC. Complete variable domain (other parts from reference TRBV7-8 and TRBJ2-7): GAGVSQSPRYKVAKRGQDVALRCDPISGHVSLFWYQQALGQGPEFLTYFQNEAQLDKSGLPSDRFFAERPEGSVSTLKIQRTQQEDSAVYLCASSLALFGYEQYFGPGTRLTVT.